The next 14 T cell receptor beta chains were all read from a single sample in a study of post-analysis software for immune sequencing data. Regarding the study as a whole: The five TRBV segments detected at higher frequency in patients than in controls included TRBV5-6, TRBV5-1 and TRBV20-1.

Their antigen targets remain unknown. Tagging with unique molecular identifiers was a feature of the TCR beta cDNA libraries. One entry per CDR3 protein results from TCRdb running MiXCR on the PCR reads. The data contain approximately 350,000 distinct CDR3 sequences, approximately 33% of them singletons. The sample consisted of blood. The receptors stem from a girl aged 10 to 17 with multiple sclerosis.

The chain combines TRBV7-9 with TRBJ2-1, with 13 bases matching TRBD2. The CDR3 is made up of 19 amino acids. V lost 5 bases to trimming and J lost 0 bases; unmatched junction nucleotides: 10. Germline V gene data show CDR1 as SEHNR and CDR2 as FQNEAQ (reference sequence). Here the CDR3 DNA reads TGTGCCAGCAGCCCGGGACTAGCGGGGCCCGTGAGCTCCTACAATGAGCAGTTCTTC. As protein: CASSPGLAGPVSSYNEQFF.

A few counts support this clonotype. This chain connects TRBV9 to TRBJ2-1; D uncertain. V was cut by 0 bases and J by 0 bases, with 10 bases left in between. CDR3 length: 16 residues. The germline gives CDR1 SGDLS, CDR2 YYNGEE. CDR3 sequence reads: CASSVAYPSSYNEQFF. The CDR3, as DNA: TGTGCCAGCAGCGTAGCCTATCCGAGCTCCTACAATGAGCAGTTCTTC. Full variable domain (missing parts from reference TRBV9 and TRBJ2-1): DSGVTQTPKHLITATGQRVTLRCSPRSGDLSVYWYQQSLDQGLQFLIQYYNGEERAKGNILERFSAQQFPDLHSELNLSSLELGDSALYFCASSVAYPSSYNEQFFGPGTRLTVL.

The rearrangement joins TRBV15 to TRBJ2-7; D gene uncertain. The length of the CDR3 is 15 residues. V dropped 0 bases and J dropped 1 base, with 10 bases sitting between them. The germline V gene encodes CDR1 LNHNV and CDR2 YYDKDF (reference sequence). The CDR3 DNA sequence: TGTGCCACCAGCAGAGATGGGATAAGGTCCTACGAGCAGTACTTC. Translated, it gives CATSRDGIRSYEQYF. The complete variable domain, with remaining parts taken from reference TRBV15 and TRBJ2-7, reads DAMVIQNPRYQVTQFGKPVTLSCSQTLNHNVMYWYQQKSSQAPKLLFHYYDKDFNNEADTPDNFQSRRPNTSFCFLDIRSPGLGDTAMYLCATSRDGIRSYEQYFGPGTRLTVT.

The chain recombines TRBV4-3 with TRBJ1-5; D is possibly TRBD1 (5 bases). Deletions cut 4 bases from V and 7 bases from J, with 17 bases between. This CDR3 is 15 amino acids long. The germline V gene encodes CDR1 LGHNA and CDR2 YSLEER. The CDR3 protein is CASSPWRQGGQPQHF. CDR3 DNA: TGCGCCAGCAGCCCTTGGCGGCAGGGCGGGCAGCCCCAGCATTTT.

This clonotype was detected only a few times. The gene calls are TRBV12-3 or TRBV12-4 and TRBJ1-2; the match to TRBD1 covers 8 bases. The CDR3 totals 14 residues. Trimming took 6 bases from V and 7 from J; bases not matched to a gene: 10. CDR3: CASRAPGGSSGYTF. The CDR3, as DNA: TGTGCCAGCAGAGCCCCAGGGGGCTCTTCTGGCTACACCTTC.

The J gene is TRBJ2-7, the V gene TRBV7-2; TRBD1 is a possible D gene (5 bases). Judging by the DNA end, TRBJ2-5 fits better; the J call may be wrong. The germline CDR1 and CDR2 sequences are SGHTA and FQGNSA. The CDR3 spans 15 residues. CDR3 loop: CASSLALRGGETQYF. The CDR3 DNA reads TGTGCCAGCAGCTTAGCGCTAAGGGGTGGGGAGACCCAGTACTTC.

This chain joins TRBV12-3 or TRBV12-4 and TRBJ2-4; D tentatively reads TRBD1 or TRBD2 (5 bases each). V lost 6 bases, J lost 8 bases, and 17 bases lay in between. The CDR3 extends over 14 amino acids. Here the CDR3 reads CASSPRDQGDIQYF. The CDR3 DNA reads as TGTGCCAGCAGCCCCCGGGACCAAGGGGACATTCAGTACTTC.

This clonotype has just a few counts. The chain is built from TRBV2 and TRBJ2-5; possible D gene TRBD2, 5 bases. Per germline, CDR1 SNHLY and CDR2 FYNNEI. Trimming shortened V by 8 bases and J by 3 bases, and 25 bases separated the two germline ends. The CDR3 is 17 residues long. Here the CDR3 reads CASQRRRQTNSKETQYF. The CDR3 DNA reads TGTGCCAGCCAAAGACGAAGGCAGACTAACTCGAAAGAGACCCAGTACTTC.

The V and J genes are TRBV20-1 and TRBJ2-3; D could derive from TRBD1 or TRBD2 (6 bases each). Trimming stripped 6 bases from V and 0 bases from J, with 25 bases between. Per germline, CDR1 DFQATT and CDR2 SNEGSKA (reference sequence). This CDR3 contains 18 residues. CDR3 amino acids: CSALGVTGAQISTDTQYF. CDR3 nucleotides: TGCAGTGCCCTGGGTGTAACGGGGGCCCAAATAAGCACAGATACGCAGTATTTT.

The chain employs TRBV7-9 and TRBJ2-3; 9 bases fit TRBD2. Germline CDR1 reads SEHNR; CDR2 reads FQNEAQ (reference sequence). V shed 0 bases and J 4 bases; nucleotides not matched to a gene: 8. The CDR3 covers 17 residues. DNA of the CDR3: TGTGCCAGCAGCTTAGCGGGGGCTAGCGGGGTGGCAGATACGCAGTATTTT. Its protein is CASSLAGASGVADTQYF.

The sample holds many counts of this clonotype. The chain recombines TRBV29-1 with TRBJ2-5; 8 bases map to TRBD1. From germline, CDR1 is SQVTM and CDR2 ANQGSEA. This CDR3 is built from 12 residues. J gave up 5 bases and V 7 bases, and 6 bases lay outside the gene matches. CDR3 amino acids: CSATTGAETQYF. The CDR3 coding sequence is TGCAGCGCCACGACAGGGGCGGAGACCCAGTACTTC.

This clonotype was observed a handful of times. The V gene is TRBV20-1, the J gene TRBJ1-3, with 7 bases matching TRBD1. CDR3 size: 12 residues. The V gene end was trimmed by 4 bases and the J gene end by 3 bases; junction bases not matched to a gene: 0. The germline V gene has CDR1 DFQATT and CDR2 SNEGSKA (reference sequence). The CDR3 DNA is TGCAGTGCTAACAGGGGTGGAAACACCATATATTTT. This encodes CSANRGGNTIYF.

This clonotype was recorded a few times. This chain joins TRBV20-1 and TRBJ2-1; D call uncertain. Between the trimmed V and J ends, which lost 1 base and 6 bases, there was a span of 10 bases. CDR3 length: 13 residues. Germline assignment: CDR1 DFQATT and CDR2 SNEGSKA (reference sequence). This chain's CDR3 is CSARVNPVNEQFF. CDR3 in DNA: TGCAGTGCTAGAGTAAACCCCGTCAATGAGCAGTTCTTC.

This clonotype has just a few counts. J is TRBJ2-7 and V is TRBV10-3; 9 positions agree with TRBD1. The CDR3 loop spans 16 amino acids. CDR1 and CDR2 (germline): ENHRY, SYGVKD. The ends lost 1 base at V and 3 bases at J; junction bases unmatched: 7. Written as DNA, the CDR3 is TGTGCCATCAGTGAGTGGTACGGGACAGGGCTCTACGAGCAGTACTTC. Protein product: CAISEWYGTGLYEQYF.